What follows are 27 T cell receptor beta chains derived from one specimen sequenced in a study of shared clonotypes between healthy human individuals. Profiled with immunoSEQ multiplex PCR; TCRdb holds only in-frame clones, not every one. The sample has about 2.3 million clones; 85% to 95% are singletons. The sample was naive CD4+ T cells from PBMCs. The subset was: CD45RA+ positively selected. The source of these receptors is a man aged 18 to 29 in good health. Some clones in this sample may be carry-over from other donors' samples.

The CDR3 bases are TGTGCCAGCAGCTTAGATGGCGCTAGCTCCAATGAGCAGTTCTTC. Translating it yields CASSLDGASSNEQFF. This chain links TRBV11-2 with TRBJ2-1, with D perhaps matching TRBD2 (5 bases). CDR3 length: 15 amino acids. Trimming removed 0 bases at V and 6 bases at J, with 12 bases between. Germline CDR1 SGHAT, CDR2 FQNNGV.

The gene calls are TRBV28 and TRBJ2-7; D is uncertain. V lost 1 base, J lost 0 bases, and 13 bases lay in between. Germline V gene data show CDR1 as MDHEN and CDR2 as SYDVKM. This CDR3 spans 16 amino acids. The CDR3 nucleotides read TGTGCCAGCAGTTTATATCGGTCTGGGTTCTCCTACGAGCAGTACTTC. Encoded protein: CASSLYRSGFSYEQYF.

The chain recombines TRBV10-1 with TRBJ1-3; 7 bases line up with TRBD1. The CDR3 sequence is 16 residues long. CDR1 is WNHNN and CDR2 is SYGVQD in the germline V gene (reference sequence). The ends lost 3 bases at V and 1 base at J; junction bases unmatched: 6. The chain's CDR3 is CASSDRQGISGNTIYF. The CDR3 bases are TGCGCCAGCAGTGACCGACAGGGTATTTCTGGAAACACCATATATTTT.

V is TRBV18 and J is TRBJ1-1, with D maybe TRBD1 (5 bases). The length of the CDR3 is 13 residues. Trimming shortened V by 4 bases and J by 6 bases, and 12 bases separated the two germline ends. Germline V lookup: CDR1 KGHSH, CDR2 LQKENI. CDR3 nucleotides: TGTGCCAGCTCACTCCAGGGACCACCTGAAGCTTTCTTT. Residues: CASSLQGPPEAFF.

The chain joins TRBV6-5 to TRBJ2-1; maybe TRBD2 (6 bases). The germline V and J ends were trimmed by 0 bases and 6 bases, with 12 bases remaining between them. The CDR3 has 15 amino acids. The germline CDR1 and CDR2 sequences are MNHEY and SVGAGI. The CDR3 region has the DNA TGTGCCAGCAGTTACTCCGGCGGGGCTTTCAATGAGCAGTTCTTC. It specifies CASSYSGGAFNEQFF.

The chain uses TRBV18 and TRBJ2-3; D ambiguous. Trimming shortened V by 2 bases and J by 5 bases, and 11 bases separated the two germline ends. This CDR3 spans 14 amino acids. CDR1 and CDR2 (germline): KGHSH, LQKENI. In DNA, the CDR3 is TGTGCCAGCTCACCAAAAGCCGACGGAGATACGCAGTATTTT. The encoded protein is CASSPKADGDTQYF.

The chain links TRBV9 to TRBJ2-1; 12 bases are shared with TRBD2. The V gene end was trimmed by 0 bases and the J gene end by 7 bases; junction bases not matched to a gene: 5. Germline lookup yields CDR1 SGDLS and CDR2 YYNGEE. The CDR3 length is 16 residues. In DNA form, the CDR3 reads TGTGCCAGCAGCGTAGCGGCACTAGCGGGAGGTAATGAGCAGTTCTTC. Residues: CASSVAALAGGNEQFF.

In its sample, this clone was seen once. The chain has TRBV19 and TRBJ2-5, with 7 bases fitting TRBD2. Germline V gene data show CDR1 as LNHDA and CDR2 as SQIVND (reference sequence). This CDR3 region has 13 residues. J was trimmed by 5 bases and V by 8 bases; bases with no gene match: 8. The CDR3 loop reads CASGGGEGETQYF. CDR3 sequence (DNA): TGTGCCAGTGGGGGAGGGGAAGGGGAGACCCAGTACTTC.

The genes are TRBV30 and TRBJ2-6; no reliable D call. Per the germline V gene, CDR1 is GTSNPN and CDR2 is SVGIG (reference sequence). Trimming pared 1 base from V and 3 bases from J, leaving 16 bases between. The CDR3 totals 17 residues. Written as DNA, the CDR3 is TGTGCCTGGAGTGATTGGCCAAGCTCCTTTGGGGCCAACGTCCTGACTTTC. Protein product: CAWSDWPSSFGANVLTF.

This clone was counted a few times. This chain links TRBV5-1 with TRBJ1-1; no firm D call. From germline, CDR1 is SGHRS and CDR2 YFSETQ. V lost 0 bases and J 4 bases, leaving 10 bases between the germline ends. CDR3 length: 14 residues. The CDR3 sequence is CASSLGDGVTEAFF. CDR3 in DNA: TGCGCCAGCAGCTTGGGCGACGGTGTCACTGAAGCTTTCTTT.

J is TRBJ2-3 and V is TRBV11-2; D might be TRBD2 (5 bases). The CDR3 totals 16 residues. Germline V gene sequence: CDR1 SGHAT, CDR2 FQNNGV. With 1 base removed from V and 2 bases from J, the gap between germline ends came to 13 bases. CDR3 region: CASSLARGYNTDTQYF. The CDR3 DNA reads as TGTGCCAGCAGCTTAGCTCGGGGATATAACACAGATACGCAGTATTTT. The whole variable domain, filled in from reference TRBV11-2 and TRBJ2-3, reads EAGVAQSPRYKIIEKRQSVAFWCNPISGHATLYWYQQILGQGPKLLIQFQNNGVVDDSQLPKDRFSAERLKGVDSTLKIQPAKLEDSAVYLCASSLARGYNTDTQYFGPGTRLTVL.

This clone is a singleton in its sample. V gene TRBV5-1 combines with J gene TRBJ2-7; tentative D call: TRBD1 (5 bases). CDR1 is SGHRS, CDR2 YFSETQ, per germline. V was pared by 5 bases and J by 3 bases, with 9 bases between. There are 12 residues in the CDR3. The CDR3 DNA reads TGCGCCAGCAGGAAACAGGACTACGAGCAGTACTTC. It codes for CASRKQDYEQYF.

The chain recombines TRBV5-6 with TRBJ2-2, with a possible D match to TRBD1 (6 bases). CDR3 length equals 17 residues. Per germline, CDR1 SGHDT and CDR2 YYEEEE. The V and J ends lost 1 base and 1 base respectively, with 14 bases between them. The CDR3 sequence is CASSLYRELLNTGELFF. The CDR3 bases are TGTGCCAGCAGCTTGTACAGGGAGCTTTTGAACACCGGGGAGCTGTTTTTT.

This clone was seen once. Here the CDR3 reads CASRSSGTSYEQYF. The CDR3 DNA follows: TGTGCCAGCAGATCCTCCGGGACCTCCTACGAGCAGTACTTC. The chain couples TRBV13 to TRBJ2-7; perhaps D is TRBD1 or TRBD2 (5 bases each). The V gene lost 6 bases and the J gene lost 0 bases, with 12 bases spanning the gap. Germline values: CDR1 PRHDT, CDR2 FYEKMQ (reference sequence). The CDR3 runs to 14 residues.

This sequence joins TRBV2 and TRBJ1-4; tentative D call: TRBD1 (5 bases). CDR1 and CDR2 (germline): SNHLY, FYNNEI. V gave up 4 bases and J gave up 8 bases, with 11 bases separating them. The CDR3 has 13 residues. The CDR3 nucleotides are TGTGCCAGCAGTGGACAGAATGGGGAAAAACTGTTTTTT. Protein sequence: CASSGQNGEKLFF.

The chain couples TRBV2 to TRBJ2-1, with 11 bases that match TRBD2. V trimming: 8 bases; J trimming: 4 bases; junction bases outside the gene matches: 4. CDR1 is SNHLY and CDR2 is FYNNEI in the germline V gene. The CDR3 length is 14 residues. The DNA for the CDR3 is TGTGCCAGCGCTGGGACTAGCGGTTACAATGAGCAGTTCTTC. Protein: CASAGTSGYNEQFF.

V is TRBV7-3 and J is TRBJ2-1, with 11 nucleotides matching TRBD2. The CDR3 is made up of 14 amino acids. The germline V gene encodes CDR1 SGHTA and CDR2 FQGTGA. V trimming: 2 bases; J trimming: 13 bases; junction bases outside the gene matches: 7. The DNA of the CDR3 is TGTGCCAGCAGCTTATCGGCTAGCGGGAGGTCTCAGTTCTTC. It specifies CASSLSASGRSQFF.

This clone came up once. CDR3 residues: CASRPGGPYNEQFF. CDR3 DNA sequence: TGCGCCAGCCGACCGGGGGGACCCTACAATGAGCAGTTCTTC. The V call is TRBV10-2, the J call TRBJ2-1; 7 bases fit TRBD2. The CDR3 extends over 14 amino acids. From germline, CDR1 is WSHSY and CDR2 SAAADI. The V gene end was trimmed by 8 bases and the J gene end by 2 bases; junction bases not matched to a gene: 6.

This clone came up a few times. V is TRBV6-5 and J is TRBJ1-1; a weak D match, TRBD1 (6 bases). The germline V gene has CDR1 MNHEY and CDR2 SVGAGI. The V gene lost 7 bases and the J gene lost 8 bases, with 11 bases spanning the gap. The length of the CDR3 is 11 residues. CDR3 bases: TGTGCCAGCAATACGGACAGAGAAGCTTTCTTT. The encoded protein is CASNTDREAFF.

Comments on this clone: This sample also contains other DNA sequences that code for the same CDR3. The chain has TRBV28 and TRBJ2-3; TRBD2 aligns across 10 bases. After removal of 6 bases from V and 0 bases from J, the junction contained 6 bases not matched to a gene. This CDR3 has 16 amino acids. CDR1 MDHEN and CDR2 SYDVKM come from the germline V gene. CDR3 in DNA: TGTGCCAGCAGCTCGCCGACTAGCGGGAGCACAGATACGCAGTATTTT. It encodes CASSSPTSGSTDTQYF. The full variable domain, in which reference TRBV28 and TRBJ2-3 provide the parts outside the CDR3, is DVKVTQSSRYLVKRTGEKVFLECVQDMDHENMFWYRQDPGLGLRLIYFSYDVKMKEKGDIPEGYSVSREKKERFSLILESASTNQTSMYLCASSSPTSGSTDTQYFGPGTRLTVL.

V usage is TRBV28 and J usage is TRBJ2-1, with 8 bases identical to TRBD1. This CDR3 is built from 17 residues. Germline CDR1 and CDR2: MDHEN and SYDVKM. Unmatched junction bases numbered 17, after V lost 4 bases and J lost 9 bases. The CDR3 nucleotides are TGTGCCAGCAGTTCAAACCCAGGGACAGGTCGTGTGGCTGAGCAGTTCTTC. Its translation: CASSSNPGTGRVAEQFF.

The chain has TRBV7-2 and TRBJ1-2; D unclear. Germline V gene lookup returns CDR1 SGHTA and CDR2 FQGNSA. CDR3 length: 13 amino acids. V lost 4 bases to trimming and J lost 8 bases, with 14 bases between them. For the CDR3, the DNA is TGTGCCAGCAGCTCATCCGACGCGGCGGGCTACACCTTC. Translating gives CASSSSDAAGYTF.

In its sample, this clone was seen a few times. The V and J genes are TRBV28 and TRBJ1-1; D is ambiguous. The CDR3 extends over 13 amino acids. Trimming removed 3 bases from V and 6 bases from J, with 11 bases in between. Per the germline V gene, CDR1 is MDHEN and CDR2 is SYDVKM. The chain's CDR3 is CASSFSIGPEAFF. CDR3 nucleotides: TGTGCCAGCAGTTTCAGTATCGGCCCTGAAGCTTTCTTT.

CDR3 residues: CASSHEDNEQFF. The CDR3 region has the DNA TGTGCCAGCAGCCACGAGGACAATGAGCAGTTCTTC. The chain employs TRBV7-3 and TRBJ2-1; no definite D call. The V gene's germline CDR1 is SGHTA and CDR2 FQGTGA. With 5 bases removed from V and 5 bases from J, the gap between germline ends came to 7 bases. There are 12 residues in the CDR3.

This sequence joins TRBV6-5 and TRBJ2-3; 11 nucleotides line up with TRBD2. This CDR3 is built from 13 residues. V was pared by 6 bases and J by 4 bases, with 0 bases of the junction left unmatched. Germline V gene sequence: CDR1 MNHEY, CDR2 SVGAGI. The CDR3 DNA reads TGTGCCAGCAGACTAGCGGGAGCAGATACGCAGTATTTT. Translating gives CASRLAGADTQYF.

As to this clone: The same CDR3 can be traced to other DNA sequences in this sample. Here the CDR3 reads CASSVGLAVYNEQFF. CDR3 bases: TGTGCCAGCAGCGTGGGGCTAGCGGTCTACAATGAGCAGTTCTTC. The rearrangement links TRBV9 to TRBJ2-1, with TRBD2 matching over 7 bases. The CDR3 loop spans 15 amino acids. Germline trimming cut 2 bases from V and 3 bases from J; bases unmatched to any gene: 5. Germline V CDR1 and CDR2: SGDLS, YYNGEE. Filled out from reference TRBV9 and TRBJ2-1, the complete variable domain reads DSGVTQTPKHLITATGQRVTLRCSPRSGDLSVYWYQQSLDQGLQFLIQYYNGEERAKGNILERFSAQQFPDLHSELNLSSLELGDSALYFCASSVGLAVYNEQFFGPGTRLTVL.

The chain uses TRBV10-3 and TRBJ2-7, with D uncertain. The CDR3 loop spans 15 amino acids. Looked up from germline, CDR1 is ENHRY and CDR2 is SYGVKD. V was trimmed by 0 bases and J by 2 bases, leaving 11 bases between them. Here the CDR3 DNA reads TGTGCCATCAGTGAGTCGGCGTCCTCAGCCTACGAGCAGTACTTC. As protein: CAISESASSAYEQYF.